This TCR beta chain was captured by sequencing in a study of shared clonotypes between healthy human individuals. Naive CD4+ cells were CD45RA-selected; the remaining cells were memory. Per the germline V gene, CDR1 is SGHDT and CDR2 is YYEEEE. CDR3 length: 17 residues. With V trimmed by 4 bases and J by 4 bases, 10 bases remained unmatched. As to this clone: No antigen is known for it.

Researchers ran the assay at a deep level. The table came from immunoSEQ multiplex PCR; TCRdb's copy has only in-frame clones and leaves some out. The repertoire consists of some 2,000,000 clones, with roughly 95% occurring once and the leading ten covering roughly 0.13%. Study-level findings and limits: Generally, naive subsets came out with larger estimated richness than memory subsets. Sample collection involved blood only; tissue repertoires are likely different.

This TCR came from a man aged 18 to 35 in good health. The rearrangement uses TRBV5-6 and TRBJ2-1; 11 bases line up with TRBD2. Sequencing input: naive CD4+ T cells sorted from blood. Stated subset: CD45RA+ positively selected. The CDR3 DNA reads TGTGCCAGCAGCCTAGTGACTAGCGGGAAAAGTTACAATGAGCAGTTCTTC. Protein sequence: CASSLVTSGKSYNEQFF.